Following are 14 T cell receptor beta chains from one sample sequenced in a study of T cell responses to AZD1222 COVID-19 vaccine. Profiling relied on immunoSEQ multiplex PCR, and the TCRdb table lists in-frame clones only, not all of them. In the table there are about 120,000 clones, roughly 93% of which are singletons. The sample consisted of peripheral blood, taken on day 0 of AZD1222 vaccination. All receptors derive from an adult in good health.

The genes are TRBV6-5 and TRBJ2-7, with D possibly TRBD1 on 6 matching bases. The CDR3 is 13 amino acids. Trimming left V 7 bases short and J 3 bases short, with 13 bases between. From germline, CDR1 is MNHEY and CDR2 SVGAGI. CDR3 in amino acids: CASKAPGVYEQYF. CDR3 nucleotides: TGTGCCAGCAAGGCTCCAGGGGTCTACGAGCAGTACTTC.

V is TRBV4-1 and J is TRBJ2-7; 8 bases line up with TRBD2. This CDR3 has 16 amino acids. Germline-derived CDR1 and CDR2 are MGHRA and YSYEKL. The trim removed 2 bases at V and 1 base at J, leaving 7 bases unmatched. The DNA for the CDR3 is TGCGCCAGCAGCCAATCCGGGACTAGGAGATCCTACGAGCAGTACTTC. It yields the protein CASSQSGTRRSYEQYF.

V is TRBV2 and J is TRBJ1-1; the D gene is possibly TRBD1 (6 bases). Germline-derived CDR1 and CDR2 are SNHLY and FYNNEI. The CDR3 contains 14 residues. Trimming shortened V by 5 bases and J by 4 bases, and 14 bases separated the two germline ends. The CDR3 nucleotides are TGTGCCAGCAGTCGAACAGGGTTGGGCACTGAAGCTTTCTTT. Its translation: CASSRTGLGTEAFF.

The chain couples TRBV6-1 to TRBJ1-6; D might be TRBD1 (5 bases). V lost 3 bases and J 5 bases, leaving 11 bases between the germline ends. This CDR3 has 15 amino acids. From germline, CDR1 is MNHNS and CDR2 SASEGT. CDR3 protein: CASSDGSGNNSPLHF. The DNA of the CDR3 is TGTGCCAGCAGTGACGGGTCAGGGAATAATTCACCCCTCCACTTT.

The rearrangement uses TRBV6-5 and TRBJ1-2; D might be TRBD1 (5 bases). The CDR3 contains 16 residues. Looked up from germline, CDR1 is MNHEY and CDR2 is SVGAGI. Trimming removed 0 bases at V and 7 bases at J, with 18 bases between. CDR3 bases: TGTGCCAGCAGTTACTCTATAGGGGCCTCCAGAAGTGGCTACACCTTC. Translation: CASSYSIGASRSGYTF.

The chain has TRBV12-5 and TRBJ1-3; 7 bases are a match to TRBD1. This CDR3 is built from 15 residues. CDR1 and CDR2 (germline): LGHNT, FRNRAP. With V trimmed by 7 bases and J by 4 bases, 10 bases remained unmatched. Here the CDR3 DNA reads TGTGCTAGTGTTCCGATTACAGGGGACGGAAACACCATATATTTT. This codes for CASVPITGDGNTIYF.

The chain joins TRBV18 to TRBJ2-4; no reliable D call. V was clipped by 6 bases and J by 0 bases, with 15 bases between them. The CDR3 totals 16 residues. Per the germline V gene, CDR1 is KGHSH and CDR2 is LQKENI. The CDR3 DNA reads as TGTGCCAGCTCGGAAGGCGGAACCCTAGCCAAAAACATTCAGTACTTC. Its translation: CASSEGGTLAKNIQYF.

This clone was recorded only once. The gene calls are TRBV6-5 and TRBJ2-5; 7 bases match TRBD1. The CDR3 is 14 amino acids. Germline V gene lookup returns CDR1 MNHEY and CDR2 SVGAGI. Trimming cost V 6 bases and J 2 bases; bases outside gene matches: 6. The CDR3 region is CASREPGQQETQYF. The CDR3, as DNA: TGTGCCAGCAGGGAGCCGGGACAGCAAGAGACCCAGTACTTC.

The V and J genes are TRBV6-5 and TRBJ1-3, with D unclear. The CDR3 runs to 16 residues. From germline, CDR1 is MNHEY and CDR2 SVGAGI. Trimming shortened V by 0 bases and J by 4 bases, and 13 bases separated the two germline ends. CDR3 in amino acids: CASSYSNLGVGNTIYF. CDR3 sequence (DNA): TGTGCCAGCAGTTACTCGAATTTGGGCGTAGGAAACACCATATATTTT.

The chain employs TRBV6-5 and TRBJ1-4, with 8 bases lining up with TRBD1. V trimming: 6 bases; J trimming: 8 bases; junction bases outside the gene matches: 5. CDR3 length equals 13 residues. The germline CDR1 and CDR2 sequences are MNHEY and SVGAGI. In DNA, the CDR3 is TGTGCCAGCAGACGGACAGGGCGCGAAAAACTGTTTTTT. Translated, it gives CASRRTGREKLFF.

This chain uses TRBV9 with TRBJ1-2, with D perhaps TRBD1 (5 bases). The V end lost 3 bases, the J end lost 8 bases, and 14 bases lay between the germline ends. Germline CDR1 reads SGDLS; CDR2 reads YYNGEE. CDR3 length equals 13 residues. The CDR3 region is CASSGLGLEGYTF. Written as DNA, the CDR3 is TGTGCCAGCAGCGGCTTGGGACTGGAGGGCTACACCTTC. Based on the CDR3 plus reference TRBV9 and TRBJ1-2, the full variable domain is DSGVTQTPKHLITATGQRVTLRCSPRSGDLSVYWYQQSLDQGLQFLIQYYNGEERAKGNILERFSAQQFPDLHSELNLSSLELGDSALYFCASSGLGLEGYTFGSGTRLTVV.

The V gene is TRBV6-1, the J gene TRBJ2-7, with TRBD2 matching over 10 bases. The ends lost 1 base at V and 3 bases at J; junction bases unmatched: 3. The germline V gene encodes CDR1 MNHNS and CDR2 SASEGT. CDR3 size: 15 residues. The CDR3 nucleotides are TGTGCCAGCAGTGAAGGGACTAGCGGTGTCTACGAGCAGTACTTC. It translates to CASSEGTSGVYEQYF.

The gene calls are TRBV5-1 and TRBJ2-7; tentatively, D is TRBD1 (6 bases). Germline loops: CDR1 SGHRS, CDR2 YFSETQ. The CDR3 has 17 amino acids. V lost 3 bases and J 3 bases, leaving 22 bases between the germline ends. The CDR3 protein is CASSSSKDSRGLYEQYF. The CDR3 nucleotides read TGCGCCAGCAGCTCTTCGAAGGACAGCCGAGGGCTCTACGAGCAGTACTTC.

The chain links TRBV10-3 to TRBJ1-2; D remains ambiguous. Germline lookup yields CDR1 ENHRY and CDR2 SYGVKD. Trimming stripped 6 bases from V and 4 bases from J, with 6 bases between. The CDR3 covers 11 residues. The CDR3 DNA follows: TGTGCCATCAGCACAAGCTATGGCTACACCTTC. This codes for CAISTSYGYTF.